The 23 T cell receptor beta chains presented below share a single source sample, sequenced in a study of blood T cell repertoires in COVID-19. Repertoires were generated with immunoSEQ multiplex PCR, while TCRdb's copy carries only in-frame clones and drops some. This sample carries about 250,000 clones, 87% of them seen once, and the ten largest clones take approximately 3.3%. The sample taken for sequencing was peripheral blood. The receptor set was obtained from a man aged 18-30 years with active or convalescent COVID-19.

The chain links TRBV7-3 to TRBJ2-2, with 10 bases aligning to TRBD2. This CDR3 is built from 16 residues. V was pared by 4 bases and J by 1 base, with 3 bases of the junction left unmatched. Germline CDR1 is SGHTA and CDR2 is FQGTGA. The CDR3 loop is CASSSGLAENTGELFF. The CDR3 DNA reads TGTGCCAGCAGCTCCGGACTAGCGGAGAACACCGGGGAGCTGTTTTTT.

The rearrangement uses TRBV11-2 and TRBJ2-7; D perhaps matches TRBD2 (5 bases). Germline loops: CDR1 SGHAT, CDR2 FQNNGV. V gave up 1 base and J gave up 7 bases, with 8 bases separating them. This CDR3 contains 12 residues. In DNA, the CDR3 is TGTGCCAGCAGCTTAGGGGAGAGGGAGCAGTACTTC. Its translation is CASSLGEREQYF.

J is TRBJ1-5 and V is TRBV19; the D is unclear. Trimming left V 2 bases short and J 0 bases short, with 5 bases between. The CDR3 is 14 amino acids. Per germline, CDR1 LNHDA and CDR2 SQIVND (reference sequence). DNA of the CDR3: TGTGCCAGTAGTATACCCAATAGCAATCAGCCCCAGCATTTT. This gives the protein CASSIPNSNQPQHF.

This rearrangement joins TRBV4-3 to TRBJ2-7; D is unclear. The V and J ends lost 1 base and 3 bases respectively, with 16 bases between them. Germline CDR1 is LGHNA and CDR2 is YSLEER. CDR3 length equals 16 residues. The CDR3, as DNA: TGCGCCAGCAGCCAAGTGGTAGGCGGAGCGCGCTACGAGCAGTACTTC. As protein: CASSQVVGGARYEQYF.

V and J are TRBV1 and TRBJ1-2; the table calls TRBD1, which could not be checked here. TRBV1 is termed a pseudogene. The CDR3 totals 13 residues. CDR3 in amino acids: CTSRRQDSYGYTF. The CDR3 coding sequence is TGCACCAGCAGACGACAGGACAGCTATGGCTACACCTTC.

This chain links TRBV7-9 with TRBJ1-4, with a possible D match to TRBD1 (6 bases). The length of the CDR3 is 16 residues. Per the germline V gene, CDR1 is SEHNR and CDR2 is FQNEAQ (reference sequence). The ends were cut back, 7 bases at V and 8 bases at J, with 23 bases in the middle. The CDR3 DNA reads TGTGCCAGCACCTCTCCGGGGGGGCAAGTTGGGGAAAAACTGTTTTTT. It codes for CASTSPGGQVGEKLFF.

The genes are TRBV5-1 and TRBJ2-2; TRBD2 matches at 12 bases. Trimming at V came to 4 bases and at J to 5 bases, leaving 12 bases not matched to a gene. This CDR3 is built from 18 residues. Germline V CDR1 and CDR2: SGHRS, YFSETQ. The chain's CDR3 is CASSTRLAGGLGTGELFF. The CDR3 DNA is TGCGCCAGCAGCACCCGCCTAGCGGGAGGGCTCGGTACCGGGGAGCTGTTTTTT.

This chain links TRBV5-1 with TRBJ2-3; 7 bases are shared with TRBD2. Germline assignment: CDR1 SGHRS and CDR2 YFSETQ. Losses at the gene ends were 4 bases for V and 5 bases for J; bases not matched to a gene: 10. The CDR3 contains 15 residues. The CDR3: CASSLGLSFGDTQYF. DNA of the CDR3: TGCGCCAGCAGCCTGGGACTAAGTTTTGGAGATACGCAGTATTTT. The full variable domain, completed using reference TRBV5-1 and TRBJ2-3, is KAGVTQTPRYLIKTRGQQVTLSCSPISGHRSVSWYQQTPGQGLQFLFEYFSETQRNKGNFPGRFSGRQFSNSRSEMNVSTLELGDSALYLCASSLGLSFGDTQYFGPGTRLTVL.

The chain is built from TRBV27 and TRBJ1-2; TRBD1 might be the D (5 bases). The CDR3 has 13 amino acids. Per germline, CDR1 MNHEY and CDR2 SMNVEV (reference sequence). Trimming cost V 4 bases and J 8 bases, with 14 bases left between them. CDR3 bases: TGTGCCAGCAGTTCCGTTGGGGGAGGAGGCTACACCTTC. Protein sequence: CASSSVGGGGYTF.

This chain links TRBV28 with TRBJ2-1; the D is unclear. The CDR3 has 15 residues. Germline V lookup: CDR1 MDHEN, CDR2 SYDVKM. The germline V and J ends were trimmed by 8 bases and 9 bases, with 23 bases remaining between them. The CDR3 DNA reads TGTGCCAGCCCCCCCGGCAGGTCGGTGGGTGGTGAGCAGTTCTTC. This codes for CASPPGRSVGGEQFF.

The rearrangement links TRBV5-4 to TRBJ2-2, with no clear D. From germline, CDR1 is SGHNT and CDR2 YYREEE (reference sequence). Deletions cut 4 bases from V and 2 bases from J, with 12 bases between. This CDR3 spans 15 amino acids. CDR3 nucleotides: TGTGCCAGCAGCCCTCCCAAGACAAACACCGGGGAGCTGTTTTTT. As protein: CASSPPKTNTGELFF.

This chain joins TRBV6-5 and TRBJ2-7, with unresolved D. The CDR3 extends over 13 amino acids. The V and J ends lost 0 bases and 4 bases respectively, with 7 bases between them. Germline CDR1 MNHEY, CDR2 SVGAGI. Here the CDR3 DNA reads TGTGCCAGCAGTTACTCACTCGGTTACGAGCAGTACTTC. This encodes CASSYSLGYEQYF.

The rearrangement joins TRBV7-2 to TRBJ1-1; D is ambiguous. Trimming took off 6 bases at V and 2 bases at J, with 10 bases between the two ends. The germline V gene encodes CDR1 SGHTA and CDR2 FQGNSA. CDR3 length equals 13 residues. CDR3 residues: CASSAGSNTEAFF. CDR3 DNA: TGTGCCAGCAGTGCCGGGTCAAACACTGAAGCTTTCTTT.

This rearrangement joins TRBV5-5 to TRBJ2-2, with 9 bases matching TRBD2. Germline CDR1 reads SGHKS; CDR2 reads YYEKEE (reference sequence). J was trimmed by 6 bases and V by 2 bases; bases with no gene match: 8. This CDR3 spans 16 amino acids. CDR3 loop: CASSLVPAGGPGELFF. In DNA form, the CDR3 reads TGTGCCAGCAGCTTAGTTCCGGCGGGGGGGCCCGGGGAGCTGTTTTTT. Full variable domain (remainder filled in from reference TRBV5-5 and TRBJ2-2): DAGVTQSPTHLIKTRGQQVTLRCSPISGHKSVSWYQQVLGQGPQFIFQYYEKEERGRGNFPDRFSARQFPNYSSELNVNALLLGDSALYLCASSLVPAGGPGELFFGEGSRLTVL.

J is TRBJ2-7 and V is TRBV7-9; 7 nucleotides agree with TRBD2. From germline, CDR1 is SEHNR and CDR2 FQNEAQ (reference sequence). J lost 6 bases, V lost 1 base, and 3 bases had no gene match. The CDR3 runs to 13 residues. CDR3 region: CASSLERDVEQYF. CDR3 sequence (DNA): TGTGCCAGCAGCTTAGAGCGGGACGTCGAGCAGTACTTC.

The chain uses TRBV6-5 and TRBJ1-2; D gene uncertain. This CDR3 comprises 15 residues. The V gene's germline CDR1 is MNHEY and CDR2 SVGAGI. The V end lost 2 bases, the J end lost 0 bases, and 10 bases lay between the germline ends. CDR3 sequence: CASSYVAASNYGYTF. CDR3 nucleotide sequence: TGTGCCAGCAGTTACGTGGCCGCTTCTAACTATGGCTACACCTTC.

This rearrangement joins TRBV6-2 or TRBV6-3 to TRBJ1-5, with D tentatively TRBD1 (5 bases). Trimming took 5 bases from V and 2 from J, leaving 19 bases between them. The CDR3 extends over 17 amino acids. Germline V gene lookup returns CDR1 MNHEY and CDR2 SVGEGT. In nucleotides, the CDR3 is TGTGCCAGCAGTGCCCCCCTATGGCAGGGTGGCAATCAGCCCCAGCATTTT. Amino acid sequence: CASSAPLWQGGNQPQHF.

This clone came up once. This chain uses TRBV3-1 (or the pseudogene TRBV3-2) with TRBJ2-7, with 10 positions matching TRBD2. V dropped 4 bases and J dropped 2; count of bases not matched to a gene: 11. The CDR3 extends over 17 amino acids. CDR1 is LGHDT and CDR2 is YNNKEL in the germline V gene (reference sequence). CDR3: CASSPPARLAGAYEQYF. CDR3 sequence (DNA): TGTGCCAGCAGCCCACCCGCCCGTCTAGCGGGGGCCTACGAGCAGTACTTC.

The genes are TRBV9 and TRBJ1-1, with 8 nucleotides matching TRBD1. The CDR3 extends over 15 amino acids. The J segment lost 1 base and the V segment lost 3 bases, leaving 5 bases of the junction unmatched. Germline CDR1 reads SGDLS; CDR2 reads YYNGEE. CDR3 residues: CASSATGVTNTEAFF. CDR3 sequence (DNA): TGTGCCAGCAGCGCGACAGGGGTTACGAACACTGAAGCTTTCTTT.

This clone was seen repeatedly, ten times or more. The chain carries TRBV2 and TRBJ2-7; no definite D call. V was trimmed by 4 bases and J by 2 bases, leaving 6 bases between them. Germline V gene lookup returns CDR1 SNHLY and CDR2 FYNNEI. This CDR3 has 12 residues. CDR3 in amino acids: CASSGRTYEQYF. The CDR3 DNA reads TGTGCCAGCAGTGGCAGAACCTACGAGCAGTACTTC.

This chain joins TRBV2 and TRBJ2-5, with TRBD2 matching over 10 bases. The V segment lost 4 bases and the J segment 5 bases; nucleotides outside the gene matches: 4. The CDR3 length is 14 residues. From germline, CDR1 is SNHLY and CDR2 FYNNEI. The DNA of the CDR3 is TGTGCCAGCAGTGGACTAGCGGGCGGGGAGACCCAGTACTTC. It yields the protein CASSGLAGGETQYF.

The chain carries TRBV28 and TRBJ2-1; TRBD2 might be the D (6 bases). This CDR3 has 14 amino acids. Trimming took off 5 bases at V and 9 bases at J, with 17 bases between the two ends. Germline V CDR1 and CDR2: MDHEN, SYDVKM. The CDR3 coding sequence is TGTGCCAGCAGTCTACTTAGCGGAAGGGGTGAGCAGTTCTTC. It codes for CASSLLSGRGEQFF.

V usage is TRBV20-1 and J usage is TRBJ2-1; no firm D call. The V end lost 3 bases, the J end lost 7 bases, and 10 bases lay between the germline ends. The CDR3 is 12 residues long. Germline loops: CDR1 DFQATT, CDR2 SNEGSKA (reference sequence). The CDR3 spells CSASDSLNEQFF. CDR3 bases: TGCAGTGCTAGTGATAGTTTGAATGAGCAGTTCTTC.